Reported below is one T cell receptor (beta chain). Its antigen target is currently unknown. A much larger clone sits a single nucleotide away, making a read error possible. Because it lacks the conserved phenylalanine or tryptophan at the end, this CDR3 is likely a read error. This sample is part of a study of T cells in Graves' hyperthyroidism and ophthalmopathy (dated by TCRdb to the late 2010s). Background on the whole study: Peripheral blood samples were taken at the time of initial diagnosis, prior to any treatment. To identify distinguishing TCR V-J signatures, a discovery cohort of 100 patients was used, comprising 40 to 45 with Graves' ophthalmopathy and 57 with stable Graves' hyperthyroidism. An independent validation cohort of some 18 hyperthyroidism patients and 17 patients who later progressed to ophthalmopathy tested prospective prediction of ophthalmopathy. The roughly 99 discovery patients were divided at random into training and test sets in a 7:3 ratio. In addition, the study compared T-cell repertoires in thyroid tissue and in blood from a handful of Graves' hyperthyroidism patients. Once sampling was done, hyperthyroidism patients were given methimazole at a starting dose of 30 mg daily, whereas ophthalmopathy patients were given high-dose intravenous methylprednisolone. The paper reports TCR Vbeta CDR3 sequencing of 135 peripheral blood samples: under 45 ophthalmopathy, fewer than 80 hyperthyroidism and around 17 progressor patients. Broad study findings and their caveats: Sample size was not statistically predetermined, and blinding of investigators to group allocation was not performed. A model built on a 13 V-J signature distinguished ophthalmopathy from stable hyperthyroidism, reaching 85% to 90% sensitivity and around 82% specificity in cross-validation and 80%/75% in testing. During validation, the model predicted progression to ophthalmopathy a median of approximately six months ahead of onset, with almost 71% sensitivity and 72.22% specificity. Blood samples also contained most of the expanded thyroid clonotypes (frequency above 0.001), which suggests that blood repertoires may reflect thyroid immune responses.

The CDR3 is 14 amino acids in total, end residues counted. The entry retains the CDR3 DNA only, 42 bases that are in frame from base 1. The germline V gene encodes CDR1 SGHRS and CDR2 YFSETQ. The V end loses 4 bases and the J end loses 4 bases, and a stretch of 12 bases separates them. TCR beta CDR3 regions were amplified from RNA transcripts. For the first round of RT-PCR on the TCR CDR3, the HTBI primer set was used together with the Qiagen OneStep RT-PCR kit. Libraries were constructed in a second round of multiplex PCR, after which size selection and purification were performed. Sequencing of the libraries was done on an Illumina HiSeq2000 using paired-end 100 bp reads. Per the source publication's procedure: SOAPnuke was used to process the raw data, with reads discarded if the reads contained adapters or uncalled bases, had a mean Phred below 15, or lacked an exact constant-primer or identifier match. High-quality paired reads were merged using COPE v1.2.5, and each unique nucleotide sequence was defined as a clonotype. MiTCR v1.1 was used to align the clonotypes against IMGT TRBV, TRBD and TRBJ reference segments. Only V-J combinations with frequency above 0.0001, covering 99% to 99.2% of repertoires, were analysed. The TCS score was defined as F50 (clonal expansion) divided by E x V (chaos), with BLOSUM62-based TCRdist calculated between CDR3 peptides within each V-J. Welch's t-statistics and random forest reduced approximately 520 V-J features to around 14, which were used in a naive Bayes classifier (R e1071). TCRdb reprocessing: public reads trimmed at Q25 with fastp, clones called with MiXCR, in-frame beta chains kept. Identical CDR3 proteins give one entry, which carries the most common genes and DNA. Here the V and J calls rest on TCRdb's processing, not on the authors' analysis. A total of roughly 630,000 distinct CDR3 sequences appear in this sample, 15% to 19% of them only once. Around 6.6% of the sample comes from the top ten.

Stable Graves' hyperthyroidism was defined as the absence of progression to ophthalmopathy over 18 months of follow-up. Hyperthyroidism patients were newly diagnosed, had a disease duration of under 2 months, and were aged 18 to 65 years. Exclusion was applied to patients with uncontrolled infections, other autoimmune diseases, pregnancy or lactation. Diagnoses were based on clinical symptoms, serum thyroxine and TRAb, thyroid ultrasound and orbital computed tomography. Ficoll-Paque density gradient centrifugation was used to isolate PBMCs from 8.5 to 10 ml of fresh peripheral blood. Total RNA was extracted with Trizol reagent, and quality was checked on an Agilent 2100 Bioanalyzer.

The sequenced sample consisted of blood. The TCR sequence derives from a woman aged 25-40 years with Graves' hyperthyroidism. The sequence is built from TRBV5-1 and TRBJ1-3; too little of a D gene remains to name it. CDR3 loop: CASSPGWTGNTIYL. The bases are TGCGCCAGCAGCCCGGGATGGACCGGAAACACCATATATTTA.